This T cell receptor beta chain was found in a study of shared clonotypes between healthy human individuals. Generated by immunoSEQ multiplex PCR, the TCRdb table keeps only in-frame clones and is missing some. The sample contains a few hundred thousand clones, about nine tenths of which appear only once. The germline V gene encodes CDR1 LGHNA and CDR2 YSLEER. The CDR3 is 14 residues long. After removal of 4 bases from V and 5 bases from J, the junction contained 3 bases not matched to a gene. The specimen was memory CD8+ T cells sorted from blood. Subset reported: CD45RO+ cells pooled with CCR7-negative TemRA cells. The source of this sequence is a man younger than 35 in good health. The chain joins TRBV4-3 to TRBJ2-4; 9 bases agree with TRBD1. CDR3: CASSPRQGENIQYF. CDR3 DNA: TGCGCCAGCAGCCCGAGACAGGGGGAAAACATTCAGTACTTC.